The next 22 T cell receptor beta chains were all read from a single sample in a study of T cell changes during pregnancy in multiple sclerosis. Generated by immunoSEQ multiplex PCR, the TCRdb table keeps only in-frame clones and is missing some. The sample includes approximately 63,000 clones, approximately 92% seen only once; the top ten take less than 2%. The sample consisted of peripheral blood, taken in the third trimester of pregnancy. The source of these receptors is a female donor in good health, enrolled as a control in a pregnancy study.

This chain joins TRBV9 and TRBJ2-7, with 7 bases fitting TRBD1. V was pared by 0 bases and J by 3 bases, with 6 bases of the junction left unmatched. Germline V gene lookup returns CDR1 SGDLS and CDR2 YYNGEE. This CDR3 contains 15 residues. The DNA for the CDR3 is TGTGCCAGCAGCGTAGGGACAGGCAATCACTACGAGCAGTACTTC. Encoded protein: CASSVGTGNHYEQYF.

V and J are TRBV18 and TRBJ2-5, with D perhaps TRBD1 (5 bases). The CDR3 covers 15 residues. CDR1 is KGHSH, CDR2 LQKENI, per germline. Trimming cost V 1 base and J 8 bases, with 17 bases left between them. CDR3 loop: CASSPQNGAQGTQYF. In DNA, the CDR3 is TGTGCCAGCTCACCACAAAATGGGGCCCAGGGCACCCAGTACTTC.

The chain links TRBV28 to TRBJ2-1; maybe TRBD1 (6 bases). Germline CDR1 reads MDHEN; CDR2 reads SYDVKM. The CDR3 consists of 14 residues. The V end was cut by 5 bases, the J end by 9 bases, with 17 bases between. CDR3 residues: CASSHMLQGSEQFF. CDR3 bases: TGTGCCAGCAGTCACATGCTACAGGGCAGTGAGCAGTTCTTC.

The chain is built from TRBV19 and TRBJ2-7, with D possibly being TRBD2 (6 bases). There are 14 residues in the CDR3. Trimming took off 6 bases at V and 5 bases at J, with 17 bases between the two ends. The V gene's germline CDR1 is LNHDA and CDR2 SQIVND (reference sequence). The CDR3 is CASRSGLQRDEQYF. CDR3 DNA sequence: TGTGCCAGTAGAAGCGGGCTCCAGAGAGACGAGCAGTACTTC.

The genes are TRBV2 and TRBJ1-6, with D tentatively TRBD1 (5 bases). The CDR3 is made up of 14 amino acids. V lost 6 bases to trimming and J lost 4 bases, with 10 bases between them. Germline V lookup: CDR1 SNHLY, CDR2 FYNNEI. The DNA of the CDR3 is TGTGCCAGCAGCGGCAGGGATTATAATTCACCCCTCCACTTT. Amino acids: CASSGRDYNSPLHF. Full variable domain (remainder filled in from reference TRBV2 and TRBJ1-6): EPEVTQTPSHQVTQMGQEVILRCVPISNHLYFYWYRQILGQKVEFLVSFYNNEISEKSEIFDDQFSVERPDGSNFTLKIRSTKLEDSAMYFCASSGRDYNSPLHFGNGTRLTVT.

The rearrangement joins TRBV7-9 to TRBJ1-1, with TRBD1 matching over 7 bases. The CDR3 loop spans 14 amino acids. CDR1 SEHNR and CDR2 FQNEAQ come from the germline V gene (reference sequence). Trimming removed 4 bases from V and 6 bases from J; junction bases left unmatched: 8. In nucleotides, the CDR3 is TGTGCCAGCAGCTCACAGGGGATCGTCGCTGAAGCTTTCTTT. It codes for CASSSQGIVAEAFF.

CDR3 region: CASSVGLAGGGELFF. The CDR3 DNA is TGTGCCAGCAGCGTGGGACTAGCGGGAGGAGGGGAGCTGTTTTTT. The chain recombines TRBV9 with TRBJ2-2, with TRBD2 identical over 15 bases. V gave up 2 bases and J gave up 8 bases; unmatched junction bases: 1. The germline V gene encodes CDR1 SGDLS and CDR2 YYNGEE. The CDR3 contains 15 residues. Filled out from reference TRBV9 and TRBJ2-2, the complete variable domain reads DSGVTQTPKHLITATGQRVTLRCSPRSGDLSVYWYQQSLDQGLQFLIQYYNGEERAKGNILERFSAQQFPDLHSELNLSSLELGDSALYFCASSVGLAGGGELFFGEGSRLTVL.

V gene TRBV25-1 combines with J gene TRBJ2-7; TRBD1 agrees at 8 bases. Germline trimming cut 2 bases from V and 2 bases from J; bases unmatched to any gene: 5. The germline V gene has CDR1 MGHDK and CDR2 SYGVNS. The CDR3 is 15 residues long. The CDR3 nucleotides read TGTGCCAGCAGTGAACCAGGGGGCGCGACCTACGAGCAGTACTTC. Amino acids: CASSEPGGATYEQYF.

DNA of the CDR3: TGTGCCAGCAGCAGTTCTAGGGGGCCGGGCGTAGTATCCTACGAGCAGTACTTC. It is translated as CASSSSRGPGVVSYEQYF. The chain links TRBV21-1 to TRBJ2-7; the table's D call, TRBD1, has no DNA check behind it. TRBV21-1 is marked as a pseudogene. The CDR3 covers 18 residues.

V usage is TRBV11-3 and J usage is TRBJ2-1, with D tentatively TRBD1 (6 bases). The germline CDR1 and CDR2 sequences are SGHNT and YENEEA. Trimming left V 0 bases short and J 9 bases short, with 12 bases between. The CDR3 spans 14 residues. The DNA for the CDR3 is TGTGCCAGCAGCTTAGATAGTGAAGGGGGTGAGCAGTTCTTC. This encodes CASSLDSEGGEQFF. Full variable domain (missing parts from reference TRBV11-3 and TRBJ2-1): EAGVVQSPRYKIIEKKQPVAFWCNPISGHNTLYWYLQNLGQGPELLIRYENEEAVDDSQLPKDRFSAERLKGVDSTLKIQPAELGDSAVYLCASSLDSEGGEQFFGPGTRLTVL.

The CDR3 DNA reads TGTGCCAGCAGTGTGGGACAGGGGGGGGCCATGCCCCAGCATTTT. It specifies CASSVGQGGAMPQHF. This rearrangement joins TRBV2 to TRBJ1-5; TRBD1 aligns across 11 bases. Germline V gives CDR1 SNHLY, CDR2 FYNNEI. The CDR3 contains 15 residues. The V segment lost 4 bases and the J segment 9 bases; nucleotides outside the gene matches: 8.

The chain has TRBV7-9 and TRBJ2-1, with TRBD2 matching 12 bases. This CDR3 has 16 amino acids. Germline loops: CDR1 SEHNR, CDR2 FQNEAQ (reference sequence). V gave up 3 bases and J gave up 5 bases; unmatched junction bases: 5. Here the CDR3 reads CASSFPSGRADNEQFF. As DNA, the CDR3 is TGTGCCAGCAGCTTCCCTAGCGGGAGGGCCGACAATGAGCAGTTCTTC.

The chain recombines TRBV15 with TRBJ1-6; possibly TRBD1 for D (5 bases). V was clipped by 1 base and J by 11 bases, with 18 bases between them. The germline gives CDR1 LNHNV, CDR2 YYDKDF (reference sequence). The CDR3 is 16 amino acids. Here the CDR3 reads CATSRGAGGSIAPLHF. The CDR3 nucleotides read TGTGCCACCAGCAGAGGTGCCGGGGGTTCGATTGCACCCCTCCACTTT.

V gene TRBV6-5 combines with J gene TRBJ1-1, with a possible D match to TRBD1 (5 bases). From germline, CDR1 is MNHEY and CDR2 SVGAGI. Trimming pared 0 bases from V and 4 bases from J, leaving 12 bases between. This CDR3 comprises 15 residues. Here the CDR3 DNA reads TGTGCCAGCAGTTACTCGGGGGGAAGGAGCACTGAAGCTTTCTTT. Amino acid sequence: CASSYSGGRSTEAFF.

This chain joins TRBV2 and TRBJ2-5; a weak D match, TRBD1 (8 bases). This CDR3 is built from 14 residues. Germline V gene data show CDR1 as SNHLY and CDR2 as FYNNEI. The V end lost 5 bases, the J end lost 4 bases, and 14 bases lay between the germline ends. This chain's CDR3 is CASSRNRGGETQYF. CDR3 DNA sequence: TGTGCCAGCAGTCGTAACAGGGGGGGAGAGACCCAGTACTTC.

J is TRBJ2-7 and V is TRBV6-1, with 7 bases aligning to TRBD1. This CDR3 spans 15 amino acids. Germline CDR1 is MNHNS and CDR2 is SASEGT. V trimming: 8 bases; J trimming: 1 base; junction bases outside the gene matches: 11. For the CDR3, the DNA is TGTGCCAGCGCAGAACAGGGGTCCTCTTCCTACGAGCAGTACTTC. It encodes CASAEQGSSSYEQYF.

The chain has TRBV4-1 and TRBJ2-1; 12 nucleotides align to TRBD2. Germline assignment: CDR1 MGHRA and CDR2 YSYEKL. With 8 bases clipped from V and 0 bases from J, the junction kept 14 bases outside the gene matches. This CDR3 comprises 19 residues. This CDR3 is CASGPRGLAGLSSYNEQFF. As DNA, the CDR3 is TGCGCCAGCGGGCCTAGGGGACTAGCGGGCCTGAGCTCCTACAATGAGCAGTTCTTC.

The chain links TRBV28 to TRBJ2-5, with D tentatively TRBD2 (5 bases). Germline CDR1 and CDR2: MDHEN and SYDVKM. The CDR3 totals 14 residues. Trimming took 7 bases from V and 6 from J, leaving 18 bases between them. In DNA, the CDR3 is TGTGCCAGCATGAGCGGCACCGCGAGGAAGACCCAGTACTTC. The encoded protein is CASMSGTARKTQYF.

The genes are TRBV7-2 and TRBJ2-1; 7 positions agree with TRBD2. The V and J ends lost 2 bases and 1 base, in that order; junction bases with no gene match: 8. The length of the CDR3 is 17 residues. Germline V gives CDR1 SGHTA, CDR2 FQGNSA. CDR3 sequence: CASSLWSGKGSYNEQFF. CDR3 nucleotide sequence: TGTGCCAGCAGCTTATGGAGCGGGAAAGGATCCTACAATGAGCAGTTCTTC.

Concerning this clone: At one end the junction does not follow the germline gene, possibly because of a read error. The rearrangement joins TRBV7-7 to TRBJ2-1, with 15 bases that match TRBD2. The CDR3 has 15 amino acids. Germline CDR1 SSHAT, CDR2 FNYEAQ (reference sequence). The CDR3 sequence is CASSQGLAGGNEQFF. The CDR3 region has the DNA TGTGCTAGCAGCCAGGGACTAGCGGGAGGAAATGAGCAGTTCTTC.

This chain uses TRBV7-2 with TRBJ1-5; D is unclear. Trimming shortened V by 2 bases and J by 4 bases, and 6 bases separated the two germline ends. The CDR3 spans 13 residues. Germline values: CDR1 SGHTA, CDR2 FQGNSA. The CDR3 bases are TGTGCCAGCAGCTTACAAAAAAATCAGCCCCAGCATTTT. It translates to CASSLQKNQPQHF. Using reference TRBV7-2 and TRBJ1-5 for the parts outside the CDR3, the full variable domain is GAGVSQSPSNKVTEKGKDVELRCDPISGHTALYWYRQSLGQGLEFLIYFQGNSAPDKSGLPSDRFSAERTGGSVSTLTIQRTQQEDSAVYLCASSLQKNQPQHFGDGTRLSIL.

This clone was observed a single time. The CDR3 coding sequence is TGTGCCAGCAGTGGACTAGCGGGAGGGCCGAGCACAGATACGCAGTATTTT. Its translation is CASSGLAGGPSTDTQYF. V usage is TRBV27 and J usage is TRBJ2-3, with 15 bases aligning to TRBD2. J was trimmed by 0 bases and V by 5 bases; bases with no gene match: 3. The length of the CDR3 is 17 residues. CDR1 is MNHEY and CDR2 is SMNVEV in the germline V gene (reference sequence).